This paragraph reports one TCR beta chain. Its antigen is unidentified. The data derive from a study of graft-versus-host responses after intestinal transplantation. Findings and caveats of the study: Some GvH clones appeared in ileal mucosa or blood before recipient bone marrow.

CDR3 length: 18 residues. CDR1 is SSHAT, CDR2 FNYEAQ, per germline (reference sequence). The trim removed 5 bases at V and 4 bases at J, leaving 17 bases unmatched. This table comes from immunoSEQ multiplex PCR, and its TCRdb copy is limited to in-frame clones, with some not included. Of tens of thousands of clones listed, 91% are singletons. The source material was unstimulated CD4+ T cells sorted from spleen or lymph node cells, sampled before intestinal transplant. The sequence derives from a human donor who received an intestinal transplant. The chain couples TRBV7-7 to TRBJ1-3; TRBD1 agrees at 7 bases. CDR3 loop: CASSPTPPGDSSGNTIYF. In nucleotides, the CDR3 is TGTGCCAGCAGCCCCACCCCTCCGGGGGACAGCTCCGGAAACACCATATATTTT.